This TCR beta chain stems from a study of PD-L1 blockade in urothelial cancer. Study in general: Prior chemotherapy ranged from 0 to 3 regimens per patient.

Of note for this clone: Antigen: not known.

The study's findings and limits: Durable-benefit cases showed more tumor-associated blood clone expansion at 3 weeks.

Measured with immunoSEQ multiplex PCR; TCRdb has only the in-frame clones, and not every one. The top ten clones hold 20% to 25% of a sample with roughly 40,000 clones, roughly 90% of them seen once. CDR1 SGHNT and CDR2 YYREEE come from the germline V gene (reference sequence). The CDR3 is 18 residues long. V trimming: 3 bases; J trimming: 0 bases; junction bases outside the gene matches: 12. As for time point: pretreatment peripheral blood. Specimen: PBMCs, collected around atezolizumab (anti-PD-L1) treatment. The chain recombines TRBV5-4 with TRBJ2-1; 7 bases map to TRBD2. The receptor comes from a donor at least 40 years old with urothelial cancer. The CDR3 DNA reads TGTGCCAGCAGCTCCGCGAGGGCAGCGGGATCCTCCTACAATGAGCAGTTCTTC. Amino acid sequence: CASSSARAAGSSYNEQFF. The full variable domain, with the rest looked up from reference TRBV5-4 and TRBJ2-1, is ETGVTQSPTHLIKTRGQQVTLRCSSQSGHNTVSWYQQALGQGPQFIFQYYREEENGRGNFPPRFSGLQFPNYSSELNVNALELDDSALYLCASSSARAAGSSYNEQFFGPGTRLTVL.